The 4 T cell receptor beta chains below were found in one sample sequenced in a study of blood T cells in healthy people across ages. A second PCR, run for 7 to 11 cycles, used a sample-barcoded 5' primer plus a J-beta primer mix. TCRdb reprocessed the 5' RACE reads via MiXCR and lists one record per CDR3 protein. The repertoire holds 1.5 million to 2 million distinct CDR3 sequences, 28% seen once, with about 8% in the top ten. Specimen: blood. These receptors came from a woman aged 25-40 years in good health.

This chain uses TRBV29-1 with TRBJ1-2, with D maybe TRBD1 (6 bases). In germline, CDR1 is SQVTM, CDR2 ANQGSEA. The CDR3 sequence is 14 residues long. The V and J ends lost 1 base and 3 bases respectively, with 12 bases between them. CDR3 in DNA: TGCAGCGTTGAAGGGGGACAACTAGACTATGGCTACACCTTC. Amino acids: CSVEGGQLDYGYTF.

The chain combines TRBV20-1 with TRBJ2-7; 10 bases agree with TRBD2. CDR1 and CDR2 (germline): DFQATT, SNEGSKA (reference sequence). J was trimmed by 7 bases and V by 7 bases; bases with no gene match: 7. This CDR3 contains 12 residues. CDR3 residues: CSGTSGKNEQYF. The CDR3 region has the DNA TGCAGTGGAACTAGCGGGAAAAATGAGCAGTACTTC.

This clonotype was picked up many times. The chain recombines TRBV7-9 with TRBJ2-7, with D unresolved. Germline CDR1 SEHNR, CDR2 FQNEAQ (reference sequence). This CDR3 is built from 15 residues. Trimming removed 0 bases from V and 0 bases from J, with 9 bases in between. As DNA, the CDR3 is TGTGCCAGCAGCTTAGCAGGAGCTCGCTCCTACGAGCAGTACTTC. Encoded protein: CASSLAGARSYEQYF. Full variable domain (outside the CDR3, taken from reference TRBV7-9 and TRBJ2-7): DTGVSQNPRHKITKRGQNVTFRCDPISEHNRLYWYRQTLGQGPEFLTYFQNEAQLEKSRLLSDRFSAERPKGSFSTLEIQRTEQGDSAMYLCASSLAGARSYEQYFGPGTRLTVT.

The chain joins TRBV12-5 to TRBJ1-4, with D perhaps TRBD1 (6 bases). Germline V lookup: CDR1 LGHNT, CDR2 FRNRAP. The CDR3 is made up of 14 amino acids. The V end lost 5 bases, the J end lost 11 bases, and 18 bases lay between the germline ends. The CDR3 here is CASGPSGGGTKLFF. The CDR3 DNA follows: TGTGCTAGTGGTCCTAGCGGGGGCGGTACGAAACTGTTTTTT. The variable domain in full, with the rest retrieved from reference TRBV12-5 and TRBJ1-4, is DARVTQTPRHKVTEMGQEVTMRCQPILGHNTVFWYRQTMMQGLELLAYFRNRAPLDDSGMPKDRFSAEMPDATLATLKIQPSEPRDSAVYFCASGPSGGGTKLFFGSGTQLSVL.